This T cell receptor beta chain appears in the sequencing data of a study of blood T cell repertoires in COVID-19. Study-wide background: From the United States, Italy and Spain came samples of acute and convalescent COVID-19. T cells, B-cell-depleted T cells, or PBMCs provided the cDNA or gDNA that served as material.

Trimming removed 1 base at V and 0 bases at J, with 9 bases between. The CDR3 is 15 amino acids. Germline V lookup: CDR1 LGHNA, CDR2 YNFKEQ. As originally analysed: Quantification of nucleated cells was approximated via reference gene primer amplification. The method was immunoSEQ multiplex PCR; TCRdb's version includes in-frame clones alone and lacks a portion of them. V and J calls and clone size are as listed in that table; D and trimming were resolved from the DNA. Found here are 310,000 or so clones, approximately 88% of them singletons; the top ten hold 5% to 7.5%. The sequence was collected from a man between 18 and 35 years old who had recovered from COVID-19. The rearrangement links TRBV4-2 to TRBJ1-1, with D hard to call. The sequenced sample consisted of peripheral blood. CDR3 nucleotides: TGTGCCAGCAGCCAAGGGATGGGCATGAACACTGAAGCTTTCTTT. This codes for CASSQGMGMNTEAFF.